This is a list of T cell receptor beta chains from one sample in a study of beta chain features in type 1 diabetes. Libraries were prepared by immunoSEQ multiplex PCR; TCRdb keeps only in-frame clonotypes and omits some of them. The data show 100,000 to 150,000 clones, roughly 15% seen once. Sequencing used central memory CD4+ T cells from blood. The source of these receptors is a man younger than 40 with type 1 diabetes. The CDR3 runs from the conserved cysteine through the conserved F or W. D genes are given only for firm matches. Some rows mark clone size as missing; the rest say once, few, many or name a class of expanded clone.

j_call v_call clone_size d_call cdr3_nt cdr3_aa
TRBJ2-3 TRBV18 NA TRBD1 TGTGCCAGCTCGCTCCGGGACAGCAGCACAGATACGCAGTATTTT CASSLRDSSTDTQYF
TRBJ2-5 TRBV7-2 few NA TGTGCCAGCAGCGTGGGATACCGAGAGACCCAGTACTTC CASSVGYRETQYF
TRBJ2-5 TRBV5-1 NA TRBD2 TGCGCCAGCAGCTTGACTAGCGGGAACCAAGAGACCCAGTACTTC CASSLTSGNQETQYF
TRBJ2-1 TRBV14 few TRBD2 TGTGCCAGCAGCCAGACTAGCGGCCTCTACAATGAGCAGTTCTTC CASSQTSGLYNEQFF
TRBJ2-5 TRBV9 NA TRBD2 TGTGCCAGCAGCGCGCCTGGACTAGCTGGGGAGACCCAGTACTTC CASSAPGLAGETQYF
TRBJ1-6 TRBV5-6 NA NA TGTGCCAGCAGCTTGGGACAGAGGGATTCACCCCTCCACTTT CASSLGQRDSPLHF
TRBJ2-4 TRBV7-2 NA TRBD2 TGTGCCAGCAGCTTATTTCTAGCGGGGGTATCCAAAAACATTCAGTACTTC CASSLFLAGVSKNIQYF
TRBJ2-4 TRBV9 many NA TGTGCCAGCAGCCCTCAAGGCCAAAACATTCAGTACTTC CASSPQGQNIQYF
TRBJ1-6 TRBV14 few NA TGTGCCAGCTCCCGTGGGCAGTTCGATTCACCCCTCCACTTT CASSRGQFDSPLHF
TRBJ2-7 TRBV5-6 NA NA TGTGCCAGCAGCCCGGAGGGGAGGAGCTCCTACGAGCAGTACTTC CASSPEGRSSYEQYF